This TCR beta chain was recovered during a study of T cell responses to AZD1222 COVID-19 vaccine. Study-wide results and caveats: Spike-specific TCR breadth and depth were elevated following two AZD1222 doses. Repertoires were sampled only after the peak T cell response. Clonal diversity was possibly underestimated, and the donors were mostly white British, with more females. Distributed over spike, vaccine-associated CD4 TCRs predominated at 160-218 and 743-854.

This clone was picked up a small number of times. Antigen unknown. Sequenced by immunoSEQ multiplex PCR; TCRdb stores in-frame clones only, minus some. The data hold over 100,000 clones, with roughly nine tenths observed a single time. CDR1 and CDR2 (germline): SGHNT, YYREEE (reference sequence). This CDR3 spans 18 amino acids. V was pared by 3 bases and J by 2 bases, with 18 bases between. The sample consisted of peripheral blood, taken on day 0 of AZD1222 vaccination. This clonotype was obtained from an adult in good health. The V and J genes are TRBV5-4 and TRBJ1-6; perhaps TRBD1 as D (6 bases). This CDR3 is CASSSPRGARAYNSPLHF. The CDR3 DNA reads TGTGCCAGCAGCTCCCCCCGGGGGGCTCGGGCCTATAATTCACCCCTCCACTTT.